The rows below give T cell receptor beta chains drawn from one sample of a study of blood T cell repertoires in COVID-19. Only in-frame clones appear in the TCRdb table, and some are missing; sequencing was by immunoSEQ multiplex PCR. The sample records 45,000 to 70,000 clones, around 81% being singletons. Sequencing was performed on peripheral blood. These TCRs come from a woman aged 80 or over with active or convalescent COVID-19. Each CDR3 is given with its conserved first and last residue. Clone size is not always given. Where it is, it says once, few, many or a class for expanded clones.

>TRBJ1-1|TRBV9|once
CASSVEGQGLNTEAFF
>TRBJ1-2|TRBV7-8|-
CASSDGTGQRFGYTF
>TRBJ2-1|TRBV10-3|-
CASYGTSGNEQFF
>TRBJ1-4|TRBV27|-
CASSLGQGATNEKLFF
>TRBJ2-7|TRBV19|-
CASSIAGQGKDEQYF
>TRBJ1-5|TRBV28|-
CASKLGGANQPQHF
>TRBJ1-5|TRBV19|few
CASSISGFGQPQHF
>TRBJ1-5|TRBV7-8|-
CASSPPRSNQPQHF
>TRBJ1-4|TRBV7-9|-
CASSPTTTTNEKLFF
>TRBJ2-7|TRBV29-1|-
CSVAPHQGFEQYF
>TRBJ1-1|TRBV28|-
CASSFTVMNTEAFF
>TRBJ1-1|TRBV28|-
CASSNQGWGEAFF
>TRBJ1-6|TRBV19|-
CASTELGSPLHF
>TRBJ2-3|TRBV9|-
CASQAGGGTDTQYF
>TRBJ2-7|TRBV7-2|few
CASSSPRDRGGEQYF
>TRBJ2-7|TRBV28|-
CASKQGAREQYF
>TRBJ2-1|TRBV14|-
CASSQAIILYSSYNEQFF
>TRBJ2-7|TRBV5-4|-
CASSKQGYEQYF
>TRBJ1-1|TRBV5-8|-
CASSLGGGTEAFF
>TRBJ1-4|TRBV7-2|-
CASSLVRTGEEKLFF
>TRBJ1-1|TRBV6-1|-
CASRTGGTTEAFF
>TRBJ2-3|TRBV24-1|few
CATSDTNPGTAHTDTQYF
>TRBJ2-7|TRBV28|-
CASIDTGTYEQYF
>TRBJ1-2|TRBV18|-
CASSPKDSYGYTF
>TRBJ1-4|TRBV5-6|-
CASSTGHLEKLFF
>TRBJ2-3|TRBV9|-
CASSVAGGGDTQYF
>TRBJ1-4|TRBV11-2|-
CASSLDLGTGDEKLFF